The 32 T cell receptor beta chains presented below share a single source sample, sequenced in a study of spatial heterogeneity in lung cancer. TCRdb passed the 5' RACE reads through MiXCR, listing each CDR3 protein once. The repertoire consists of over 10,000 distinct CDR3 sequences, with around 4.1% occurring once and the leading ten covering 35% to 50%. Sample time point: sample taken at primary tumor resection. Sequenced material: PBMCs, taken at surgery. The receptors originated from a male donor with early-stage non-small cell lung cancer.

At least ten counts were recorded for this clonotype. Written as DNA, the CDR3 is TGTGCCAGCACCCCCGACAGGGGGCGTTATGGCTACACCTTC. It yields the protein CASTPDRGRYGYTF. V and J are TRBV6-5 and TRBJ1-2, with TRBD1 matching over 10 bases. The CDR3 runs 14 residues. The V segment lost 7 bases and the J segment 5 bases; nucleotides outside the gene matches: 7. Germline CDR1 reads MNHEY; CDR2 reads SVGAGI.

This clonotype was counted a few times. The chain carries TRBV5-6 and TRBJ1-4; TRBD1 aligns across 8 bases. Unmatched junction bases numbered 11, after V lost 6 bases and J lost 7 bases. Germline-derived CDR1 and CDR2 are SGHDT and YYEEEE. There are 15 residues in the CDR3. The chain's CDR3 is CASTHLGRGREKLFF. The CDR3 DNA is TGTGCCAGCACCCATCTCGGCAGGGGGCGTGAAAAACTGTTTTTT.

This clonotype was counted many times. The chain employs TRBV12-5 and TRBJ2-5; no clear D gene. The V end lost 5 bases, the J end lost 3 bases, and 10 bases lay between the germline ends. The CDR3 runs 13 residues. The V gene's germline CDR1 is LGHNT and CDR2 FRNRAP. CDR3 amino acids: CASGLDGKETQYF. The CDR3 DNA reads as TGTGCTAGTGGTCTCGACGGAAAAGAGACCCAGTACTTC.

This clonotype was detected only a few times. This rearrangement joins TRBV20-1 to TRBJ1-2; no reliable D call. CDR3 length equals 12 residues. The germline CDR1 and CDR2 sequences are DFQATT and SNEGSKA (reference sequence). Trimming removed 6 bases at V and 8 bases at J, with 16 bases between. CDR3 protein: CSAPRLDGGYTF. CDR3 coding DNA: TGCAGTGCCCCCCGTCTGGACGGAGGCTACACCTTC.

V usage is TRBV4-2 and J usage is TRBJ1-1; D is ambiguous. This CDR3 has 16 amino acids. Looked up from germline, CDR1 is LGHNA and CDR2 is YNFKEQ. Between the trimmed V and J ends, which lost 1 base and 3 bases, there was a span of 15 bases. CDR3 loop: CASSQGTGSRDTEAFF. As DNA, the CDR3 is TGTGCCAGCAGCCAAGGGACCGGGTCTCGGGACACTGAAGCTTTCTTT.

This clonotype was found many times. J is TRBJ2-2 and V is TRBV7-9; tentatively, D is TRBD2 (5 bases). Trimming left V 5 bases short and J 0 bases short, with 7 bases between. CDR3 size: 14 residues. Germline values: CDR1 SEHNR, CDR2 FQNEAQ (reference sequence). The CDR3 sequence: CASSVGANTGELFF. As DNA, the CDR3 is TGTGCCAGCAGCGTCGGGGCGAACACCGGGGAGCTGTTTTTT. Together with reference TRBV7-9 and TRBJ2-2, the CDR3 gives the full variable domain: DTGVSQNPRHKITKRGQNVTFRCDPISEHNRLYWYRQTLGQGPEFLTYFQNEAQLEKSRLLSDRFSAERPKGSFSTLEIQRTEQGDSAMYLCASSVGANTGELFFGEGSRLTVL.

The chain carries TRBV4-1 and TRBJ1-2; D possibly corresponds to TRBD1 (5 bases). The CDR3 extends over 18 amino acids. Germline CDR1 reads MGHRA; CDR2 reads YSYEKL. The V and J ends lost 0 bases and 3 bases respectively, with 20 bases between them. CDR3 amino acids: CASSQDGTLAPWHYGYTF. For the CDR3, the DNA is TGCGCCAGCAGCCAAGATGGGACGCTTGCACCCTGGCACTATGGCTACACCTTC.

This clonotype has a count of ten or more. The chain uses TRBV5-6 and TRBJ2-7; D is undetermined. Trimming removed 3 bases from V and 6 bases from J, with 7 bases in between. The CDR3 loop spans 11 amino acids. Germline V gene data show CDR1 as SGHDT and CDR2 as YYEEEE. DNA of the CDR3: TGTGCCAGCAGCTCGTGGGGCGAGCAGTACTTC. Amino acids: CASSSWGEQYF.

This clonotype was counted many times. The chain employs TRBV7-9 and TRBJ2-7, with TRBD2 matching 8 bases. There are 16 residues in the CDR3. The V segment lost 5 bases and the J segment 0 bases; nucleotides outside the gene matches: 9. Germline CDR1 reads SEHNR; CDR2 reads FQNEAQ (reference sequence). This CDR3 reads CASSPDSGVTSYEQYF. CDR3 coding DNA: TGTGCCAGCAGCCCCGATAGCGGGGTAACCTCCTACGAGCAGTACTTC.

This clonotype showed up many times. The chain links TRBV12-3 or TRBV12-4 to TRBJ2-1; D may correspond to TRBD1 or TRBD2 (7 bases each). This CDR3 comprises 15 residues. The ends were cut back, 0 bases at V and 8 bases at J, with 14 bases in the middle. The CDR3 sequence: CASSLAPGGADEQFF. DNA of the CDR3: TGTGCCAGCAGTTTAGCCCCAGGGGGGGCCGATGAGCAGTTCTTC.

The CDR3 DNA follows: TGTGCCAGCAGCTTAGTGCAGGGGGCCGAGGGTGAGCAGTTCTTC. Translating gives CASSLVQGAEGEQFF. This rearrangement joins TRBV7-9 to TRBJ2-1, with 8 positions matching TRBD1. V trimming: 1 base; J trimming: 9 bases; junction bases outside the gene matches: 8. Germline CDR1 is SEHNR and CDR2 is FQNEAQ (reference sequence). There are 15 residues in the CDR3.

This clonotype came up many times. The genes are TRBV2 and TRBJ2-1; TRBD2 matches at 7 bases. The junction had 6 bases not matched to a gene; V was cut back by 8 bases and J by 5 bases. The germline gives CDR1 SNHLY, CDR2 FYNNEI. The CDR3 consists of 13 residues. The CDR3 region has the DNA TGTGCCAGCTACTTTCTAGCGGACAATGAGCAGTTCTTC. Residues: CASYFLADNEQFF.

This clonotype was observed many times. The J gene is TRBJ2-5, the V gene TRBV19; TRBD2 is a possible D gene (7 bases). V was cut by 7 bases and J by 1 base, with 16 bases left in between. Germline CDR1 and CDR2: LNHDA and SQIVND (reference sequence). The CDR3 totals 15 residues. The CDR3 DNA reads TGTGCCAGTACCAAAGGGGGGGGCCTCCAAGAGACCCAGTACTTC. It encodes CASTKGGGLQETQYF.

This clonotype was detected ten times or more. The chain is built from TRBV28 and TRBJ1-3; no clear D gene. Germline V CDR1 and CDR2: MDHEN, SYDVKM. Between the trimmed V and J ends, which lost 3 bases and 4 bases, there was a span of 7 bases. CDR3 length: 13 residues. CDR3 nucleotide sequence: TGTGCCAGCAGTTTGGAGGCCGGAAACACCATATATTTT. The encoded protein is CASSLEAGNTIYF.

The sample holds many counts of this clonotype. The chain is built from TRBV28 and TRBJ1-2; TRBD1 might be the D (6 bases). Germline CDR1 reads MDHEN; CDR2 reads SYDVKM. The V end was cut by 6 bases, the J end by 4 bases, with 12 bases between. The CDR3 sequence is 13 residues long. This chain's CDR3 is CASRNRVGYGYTF. As DNA, the CDR3 is TGTGCCAGCAGAAACAGGGTTGGCTATGGCTACACCTTC.

V gene TRBV4-1 combines with J gene TRBJ2-2; D remains ambiguous. The germline gives CDR1 MGHRA, CDR2 YSYEKL. This CDR3 has 16 residues. The ends were cut back, 1 base at V and 4 bases at J, with 13 bases in the middle. CDR3 residues: CASSQGSSGITGELFF. Written as DNA, the CDR3 is TGCGCCAGCAGCCAAGGGTCGTCTGGGATCACCGGGGAGCTGTTTTTT.

This clonotype was detected ten times or more. In DNA form, the CDR3 reads TGCAGTGCCGAGCCTGGGGGCTACTCCTACGAGCAGTACTTC. It encodes CSAEPGGYSYEQYF. The chain links TRBV20-1 to TRBJ2-7, with D possibly matching TRBD1 (6 bases). V gave up 6 bases and J gave up 0 bases, with 15 bases separating them. The germline gives CDR1 DFQATT, CDR2 SNEGSKA (reference sequence). The CDR3 is made up of 14 amino acids.

This clonotype was picked up many times. The chain uses TRBV19 and TRBJ2-2; TRBD1 is a possible D gene (7 bases). This CDR3 is 15 amino acids long. In germline, CDR1 is LNHDA, CDR2 SQIVND (reference sequence). The V end was cut by 5 bases, the J end by 4 bases, with 14 bases between. The CDR3 region has the DNA TGTGCCAGTAGTCCCCGACAGGGAGGCACCGGGGAGCTGTTTTTT. Its translation is CASSPRQGGTGELFF.

This clonotype was recorded many times. The chain uses TRBV9 and TRBJ2-1; 7 bases are a match to TRBD1. The CDR3 runs to 16 residues. V gave up 6 bases and J gave up 3 bases; unmatched junction bases: 12. Germline CDR1 is SGDLS and CDR2 is YYNGEE. As DNA, the CDR3 is TGTGCCAGCACCAAGGGGGACAGCGGAGTCTACAATGAGCAGTTCTTC. Translated, it gives CASTKGDSGVYNEQFF.

To note about this clonotype: This may stem from a read error, because a much larger clone lies one nucleotide away. V usage is TRBV28 and J usage is TRBJ1-2; 7 bases are a match to TRBD1. CDR3 length: 11 amino acids. The germline CDR1 and CDR2 sequences are MDHEN and SYDVKM. CDR3 amino acids: CASQGGYGHTF. The CDR3 nucleotides are TGTGCCTCCCAGGGGGGCTATGGCCACACCTTC.

Many counts were recorded for this clonotype. The chain combines TRBV20-1 with TRBJ1-2; D is unclear. CDR3 length: 12 residues. CDR1 DFQATT and CDR2 SNEGSKA come from the germline V gene (reference sequence). The V and J ends lost 0 bases and 6 bases respectively, with 8 bases between them. The CDR3: CSARDTGNGYTF. CDR3 bases: TGCAGTGCTAGAGATACCGGGAATGGCTACACCTTC.

The sample holds many counts of this clonotype. This chain connects TRBV7-8 to TRBJ2-4; TRBD1 is a possible D gene (5 bases). Germline V CDR1 and CDR2: SGHVS, FQNEAQ. Trimming took off 2 bases at V and 8 bases at J, with 10 bases between the two ends. There are 13 residues in the CDR3. The CDR3 DNA is TGTGCCAGCAGCTTAAGGGGTAAAGACATTCAGTACTTC. Residues: CASSLRGKDIQYF.

This clonotype was counted ten times or more. The V gene is TRBV7-2, the J gene TRBJ2-5; tentatively, D is TRBD2 (6 bases). The V end lost 4 bases, the J end lost 7 bases, and 10 bases lay between the germline ends. Looked up from germline, CDR1 is SGHTA and CDR2 is FQGNSA. The CDR3 sequence is 12 residues long. This CDR3 reads CASSSNGGTQYF. The CDR3 DNA sequence: TGTGCCAGCAGCTCCAACGGGGGGACCCAGTACTTC.

A few counts support this clonotype. The V call is TRBV5-1, the J call TRBJ1-1, with 10 bases aligning to TRBD1. The CDR3 loop spans 14 amino acids. Trimming removed 4 bases from V and 11 bases from J; junction bases left unmatched: 11. Germline V gives CDR1 SGHRS, CDR2 YFSETQ. CDR3 residues: CASSIGQGEMRAFF. CDR3 nucleotides: TGCGCCAGCAGCATTGGACAGGGGGAAATGAGGGCTTTCTTT.

This chain links TRBV9 with TRBJ2-3; D call uncertain. The CDR3 consists of 15 residues. Trimming removed 0 bases from V and 8 bases from J, with 16 bases in between. Per germline, CDR1 SGDLS and CDR2 YYNGEE. The CDR3 DNA reads TGTGCCAGCAGCGTAGTTGGCAGGCGAGACGGTACGCAGTATTTT. Translated, it gives CASSVVGRRDGTQYF.

This clonotype was detected many times. The chain has TRBV5-6 and TRBJ1-3; D is undetermined. Trimming took 5 bases from V and 8 from J, leaving 8 bases between them. Germline CDR1 SGHDT, CDR2 YYEEEE. This CDR3 region has 11 residues. The DNA of the CDR3 is TGTGCCAGCAGTCGGGTTGACACCATATATTTT. This translates into CASSRVDTIYF.

The rearrangement joins TRBV6-5 to TRBJ2-1, with a weak D call TRBD2 (6 bases). The CDR3 spans 15 residues. V gave up 0 bases and J gave up 4 bases, with 10 bases separating them. Germline CDR1 reads MNHEY; CDR2 reads SVGAGI. CDR3 region: CASSYSRDPYNEQFF. CDR3 bases: TGTGCCAGCAGTTACTCGCGGGACCCGTACAATGAGCAGTTCTTC.

This clonotype has at least ten counts. This rearrangement joins TRBV12-2 to TRBJ2-7; the table's D call of TRBD2 was not tested on the DNA. TRBV12-2 is assigned pseudogene status. The CDR3 is 16 amino acids. The DNA of the CDR3 is TGTGCAAGTCTTACCGAGGGCAGCTTCGTTTGGCACGAGCAGTACTTC. It yields the protein CASLTEGSFVWHEQYF.

J is TRBJ1-4 and V is TRBV6-6; 7 bases fit TRBD1. Trimming cost V 7 bases and J 5 bases; bases outside gene matches: 13. From germline, CDR1 is MNHNY and CDR2 SVGAGI (reference sequence). The CDR3 extends over 16 amino acids. The CDR3 loop is CASNLLPDRRNEKLFF. In DNA form, the CDR3 reads TGTGCCAGCAACCTACTCCCGGACAGGAGAAATGAAAAACTGTTTTTT.

This clonotype has ten or more counts. The gene calls are TRBV4-1 and TRBJ2-1; D gene ambiguous. The CDR3 contains 12 residues. Trimming stripped 0 bases from V and 9 bases from J, with 6 bases between. Germline V gene lookup returns CDR1 MGHRA and CDR2 YSYEKL. CDR3 amino acids: CASSQEFAEQFF. In DNA form, the CDR3 reads TGCGCCAGCAGCCAAGAATTCGCTGAGCAGTTCTTC.

At least ten counts were recorded for this clonotype. The V and J genes are TRBV28 and TRBJ2-7, with D possibly being TRBD1 or TRBD2 (5 bases each). V lost 5 bases to trimming and J lost 3 bases, with 14 bases between them. The V gene's germline CDR1 is MDHEN and CDR2 SYDVKM. This CDR3 is built from 14 residues. CDR3 nucleotides: TGTGCCAGCAGTCGACGGGACCTCTACTACGAGCAGTACTTC. Protein: CASSRRDLYYEQYF.

This clonotype was observed at least ten times. The chain joins TRBV2 to TRBJ2-1, with D perhaps matching TRBD1 (5 bases). Between the trimmed V and J ends, which lost 3 bases and 4 bases, there was a span of 10 bases. Germline CDR1 SNHLY, CDR2 FYNNEI. The CDR3 is 14 residues long. The CDR3 DNA is TGTGCCAGCAGTGACCAGGGTTCATACAATGAGCAGTTCTTC. Translating it yields CASSDQGSYNEQFF.